What follows is one T cell receptor beta chain and its context. Antigen specificity is unknown. TCRdb passed the reads through MiXCR, listing each CDR3 protein once. The profile covers about 240,000 distinct CDR3 sequences, with 6% to 8% appearing a single time and about 6% taken by the ten largest. The data were taken from a study of T cell repertoires in cytomegalovirus infection. About the study: Public TCR beta signatures marked donors with CMV infection and the matching HLA.

The CDR3 sequence is 13 residues long. Germline V gene sequence: CDR1 GTSNPN, CDR2 SVGIG (reference sequence). V was trimmed by 4 bases and J by 2 bases, leaving 8 bases between them. Study-level points and caveats: Carriers of CMV and the relevant HLA type were discriminated by public TCR beta frequency. In two of eight donors, the top clonotype was HLA-C-restricted CMV-specific.

The V call is TRBV30, the J call TRBJ2-2; D gene uncertain. This TCR was recovered from a human donor in good health (CMV status not recorded). Some clones in this sample may be carry-over from other donors' samples. The specimen was PBMCs. The DNA for the CDR3 is TGTGCCTGGACCCAGGATAACACCGGGGAGCTGTTTTTT. Translated, it gives CAWTQDNTGELFF.